Listed below are T cell receptor beta chains from one sample, sequenced in a study of blood T cells in healthy people across ages. TCRdb called the 5' RACE reads again in MiXCR, with one record for every CDR3 protein. The sample has some 890,000 distinct CDR3 sequences, almost 30% seen once. In addition, the sample was reused for a study of T cells of mothers and their children.

Sequencing input: blood. The source is a woman aged 40 to 55 in good health. Each CDR3 is given with its conserved first and last residue. D genes are given only for firm matches. Clone size appears in some rows only: once, few, many, or a class for an expanded clone.

>13|TRBJ1-2|TRBV28|few|NA
TGTGCCAGCAGTTTTGTTGAGAACTATGACTACACCTTC
CASSFVENYDYTF
>14|TRBJ2-4|TRBV7-9|few|NA
TGTGCCAGCATCCCTTCCGGACAGCAAAACATTCAGTACTTC
CASIPSGQQNIQYF
>12|TRBJ1-2|TRBV5-1|NA|NA
TGCGCCAGCAGCTTGGACTCTCGTGGCTACACCTTC
CASSLDSRGYTF
>14|TRBJ1-6|TRBV20-1|NA|TRBD1
TGCAGTGCTTTAGGACAGGGGAGTAATTCACCCCTCCACTTT
CSALGQGSNSPLHF
>11|TRBJ2-3|TRBV3-1|NA|NA
TGTGCCAGCAGCCACGCACATACGCAGTATTTT
CASSHAHTQYF
>13|TRBJ2-7|TRBV7-3|NA|NA
TGTGCCGGCAGCTCAACCCGAAGCAGTGAGCAGTACTTC
CAGSSTRSSEQYF
>15|TRBJ2-1|TRBV12-3/TRBV12-4|NA|NA
TGTGCCAACAGTTTAGCGCGGCGAATCTACAATGAGCAGTTCTTC
CANSLARRIYNEQFF
>15|TRBJ2-3|TRBV20-1|few|TRBD2
TGCAGTGCCCTAGGGGGCGGGGGGGCCCCAGATACGCAGTATTTT
CSALGGGGAPDTQYF
>19|TRBJ2-7|TRBV21-1|few|NA
TGTGCCAGCAGCAAAAGTGGGACAGGGCCCTTCTCTCTCTCCTACGAGCAGTACTTC
CASSKSGTGPFSLSYEQYF
>14|TRBJ2-1|TRBV5-1|many|NA
TGCGCCAGCAGCTTGTGGGACCCATACAATGAGCAGTTCTTC
CASSLWDPYNEQFF
>13|TRBJ1-5|TRBV12-3/TRBV12-4|many|NA
TGTGCCAGCGCCAGAGGGGGCAATCAGCCCCAGCATTTT
CASARGGNQPQHF
>19|TRBJ1-1|TRBV20-1|NA|TRBD1
TGCAGTGCTAGAGACTCCCCCGGCGAGGGACAGAGATTGAGCACTGAAGCTTTCTTT
CSARDSPGEGQRLSTEAFF
>12|TRBJ1-6|TRBV3-1|NA|NA
TGTGCCAGCAGCCAGGGAGGTTGGCCCCTCCACTTT
CASSQGGWPLHF
>14|TRBJ2-5|TRBV15|NA|TRBD1
TGTGCCACCAGCAGGACAGGGGGCTGGGAGACCCAGTACTTC
CATSRTGGWETQYF
>15|TRBJ2-7|TRBV6-2/TRBV6-3|NA|NA
TGTGCCAGCAGTTACGACCCCCGCAGGGATTACGAGCAGTACTTC
CASSYDPRRDYEQYF
>16|TRBJ2-1|TRBV4-3|NA|TRBD2
TGCGCCAGCAGCCAACAAGGGACTAGATCCTACAATGAGCAGTTCTTC
CASSQQGTRSYNEQFF
>18|TRBJ2-1|TRBV14|NA|TRBD2
TGTGCCAGCAGCGCAGGCCTAACGAGTAGCGGGAGAGGGAATGAGCAGTTCTTC
CASSAGLTSSGRGNEQFF
>15|TRBJ1-2|TRBV6-5|few|NA
TGTGCCAGCAGGGGACTGGACATAGGGAACTATGGCTACACCTTC
CASRGLDIGNYGYTF
>17|TRBJ2-6|TRBV24-1|NA|NA
TGTGCCACCAGTGGGCGACAGGCTAAATCTGGGGCCAACGTCCTGACTTTC
CATSGRQAKSGANVLTF
>15|TRBJ2-1|TRBV19|few|NA
TGTGCCAGTAGTTCTGCCCTAGGGCCTTACAATGAGCAGTTCTTC
CASSSALGPYNEQFF
>14|TRBJ2-7|TRBV7-2|NA|NA
TGTGCCAGCAGCTGGTCCCGAGGTTCCTACGAGCAGTACTTC
CASSWSRGSYEQYF
>15|TRBJ1-1|TRBV15|NA|NA
TGTGCCACCAGCAGAGAAAGGACGGAGAACACTGAAGCTTTCTTT
CATSRERTENTEAFF
>12|TRBJ1-5|TRBV28|NA|NA
TGTGCCAGCAGTTTGCTACCTCAGCCCCAGCATTTT
CASSLLPQPQHF
>13|TRBJ1-1|TRBV29-1|NA|TRBD1
TGCAGCGCGACAGGGGTAGCCCCAGCTGAAGCTTTCTTT
CSATGVAPAEAFF
>11|TRBJ2-1|TRBV12-3/TRBV12-4|many|NA
TGTGCCAGCAGTTCACTCATTGAGCAGTTCTTC
CASSSLIEQFF
>13|TRBJ2-7|TRBV5-1|many|NA
TGCGCCAGCAGACAGTATCAGCCCTACGAGCAGTACTTC
CASRQYQPYEQYF
>13|TRBJ2-7|TRBV7-2|NA|NA
TGTGCCAGCAGCCCAGAGGTTCCCTACGAGCAGTACTTC
CASSPEVPYEQYF
>15|TRBJ2-5|TRBV5-1|few|TRBD2
TGCGCCAGCAGCGGGGCGGGGGACCCCTACAATGAGCAGTACTTC
CASSGAGDPYNEQYF
>14|TRBJ1-2|TRBV20-1|many|NA
TGCAGTGCTAGACTTGGGGCAGTTTTCTATGGCTACACCTTC
CSARLGAVFYGYTF
>15|TRBJ1-3|TRBV7-9|NA|NA
TGTGCCAGCAACCTTGCTGGGACCGGTGGAAACACCATATATTTT
CASNLAGTGGNTIYF
>14|TRBJ1-2|TRBV12-3/TRBV12-4|few|TRBD1
TGTGCCAGCAGTAGAACGACAGGGTCGAGTGGCTACACCTTC
CASSRTTGSSGYTF
>14|TRBJ2-5|TRBV6-5|NA|NA
TGTGCCAGCAGAAATGCAGAGGGCCAAGAGACCCAGTACTTC
CASRNAEGQETQYF
>18|TRBJ1-5|TRBV6-2/TRBV6-3|NA|TRBD1
TGTGCCAGCAGTTACGCTCCGGGACAGGGGCATAGCAATCAGCCCCAGCATTTT
CASSYAPGQGHSNQPQHF
>15|TRBJ2-7|TRBV20-1|many|NA
TGCAGTGCTAGAGACGGCGGGTCCAGCTCCTACGAGCAGTACTTC
CSARDGGSSSYEQYF
>17|TRBJ1-2|TRBV2|few|TRBD1
TGTGCCAGCAGCGTCGACAGGGGGGCGCTCATAGGGTATGGCTACACCTTC
CASSVDRGALIGYGYTF
>16|TRBJ2-1|TRBV4-2|few|TRBD2
TGTGCCAGCAGCGTTCAAACTAGCGGGGCGACCAATGAGCAGTTCTTC
CASSVQTSGATNEQFF
>16|TRBJ2-1|TRBV29-1|NA|NA
TGCAGCGTTCTAGGATCGTGGAGCAGCTCCTACAATGAGCAGTTCTTC
CSVLGSWSSSYNEQFF
>15|TRBJ2-7|TRBV5-1|NA|TRBD2
TGCGCCAGCAGCATAGCGGGGGGGCCCCCCGACGAGCAGTACTTC
CASSIAGGPPDEQYF
>16|TRBJ2-1|TRBV5-1|few|NA
TGCGCCAGCAGCTTGGATGGGGCTAGCTCCTACAATGAGCAGTTCTTC
CASSLDGASSYNEQFF
>19|TRBJ2-6|TRBV28|NA|TRBD2
TGTGCCAGCAGCCTCTCCGCCCTAGCGGGGGGGCCTGGGGCCAACGTCCTGACTTTC
CASSLSALAGGPGANVLTF
>14|TRBJ2-1|TRBV29-1|NA|NA
TGCAGCGTTGTGCCCCTGGGGGGCGCCCCCTGGCAGTTCTTC
CSVVPLGGAPWQFF
>17|TRBJ2-7|TRBV7-2|NA|TRBD2
TGTGCCAGCAGCTTAGCCCATAGCGGGGGGGCCAGTTACGAGCAGTACTTC
CASSLAHSGGASYEQYF
>14|TRBJ2-3|TRBV20-1|NA|TRBD2
TGCAGTGCTACTAGCGGGGATATTACAGATACGCAGTATTTT
CSATSGDITDTQYF
>14|TRBJ1-2|TRBV12-3/TRBV12-4|NA|NA
TGTGCCCGCACGGGGTGGGGGGAGAACTATGGCTACACCTTC
CARTGWGENYGYTF